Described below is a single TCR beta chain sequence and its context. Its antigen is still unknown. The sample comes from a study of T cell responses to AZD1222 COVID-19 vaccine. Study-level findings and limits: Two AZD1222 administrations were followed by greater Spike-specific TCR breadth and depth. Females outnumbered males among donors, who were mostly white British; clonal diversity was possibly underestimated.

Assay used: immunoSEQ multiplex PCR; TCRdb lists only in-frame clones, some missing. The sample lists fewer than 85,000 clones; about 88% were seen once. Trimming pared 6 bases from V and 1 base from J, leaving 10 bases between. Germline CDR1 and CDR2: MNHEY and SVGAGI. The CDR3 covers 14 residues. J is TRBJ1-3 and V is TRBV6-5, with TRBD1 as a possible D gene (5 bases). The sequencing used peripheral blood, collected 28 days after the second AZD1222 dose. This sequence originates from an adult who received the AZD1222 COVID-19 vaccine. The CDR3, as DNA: TGTGCCAGCAGCCCCGGGGGTTCTGGAAACACCATATATTTT. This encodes CASSPGGSGNTIYF.